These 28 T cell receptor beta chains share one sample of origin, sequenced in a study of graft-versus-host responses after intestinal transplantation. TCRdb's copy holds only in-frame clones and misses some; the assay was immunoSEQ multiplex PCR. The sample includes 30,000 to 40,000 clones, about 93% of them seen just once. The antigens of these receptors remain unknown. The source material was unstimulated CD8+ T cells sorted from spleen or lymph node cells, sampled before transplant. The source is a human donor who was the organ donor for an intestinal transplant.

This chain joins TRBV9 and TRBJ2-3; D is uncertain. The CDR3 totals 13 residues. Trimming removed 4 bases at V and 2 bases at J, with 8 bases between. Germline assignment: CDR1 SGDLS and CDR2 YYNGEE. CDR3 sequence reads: CASSPRLTDTQYF. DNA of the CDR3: TGTGCCAGCAGCCCGAGACTCACAGATACGCAGTATTTT.

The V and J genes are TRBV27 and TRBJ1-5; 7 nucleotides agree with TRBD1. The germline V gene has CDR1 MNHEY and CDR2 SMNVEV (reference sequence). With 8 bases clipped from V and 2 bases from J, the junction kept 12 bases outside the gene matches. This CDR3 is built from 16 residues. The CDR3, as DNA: TGTGCCAGCGCTACAGGGGACTGGGAAGGCAATCAGCCCCAGCATTTT. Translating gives CASATGDWEGNQPQHF.

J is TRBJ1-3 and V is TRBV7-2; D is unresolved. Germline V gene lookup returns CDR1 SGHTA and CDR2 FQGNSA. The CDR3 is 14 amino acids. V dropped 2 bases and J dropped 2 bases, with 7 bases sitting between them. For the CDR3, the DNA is TGTGCCAGCAGCTTATATGGGGCTGGAAACACCATATATTTT. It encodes CASSLYGAGNTIYF.

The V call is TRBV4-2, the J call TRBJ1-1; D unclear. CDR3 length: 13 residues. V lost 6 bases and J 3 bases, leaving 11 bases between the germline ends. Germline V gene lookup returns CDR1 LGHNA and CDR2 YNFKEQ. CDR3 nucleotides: TGTGCCAGCAGTCCGGAGCGATACACTGAAGCTTTCTTT. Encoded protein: CASSPERYTEAFF.

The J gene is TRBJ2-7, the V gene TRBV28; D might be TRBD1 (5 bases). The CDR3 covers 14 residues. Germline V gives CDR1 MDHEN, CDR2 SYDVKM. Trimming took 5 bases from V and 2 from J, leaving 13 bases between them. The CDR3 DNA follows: TGTGCCAGCAGTCCCGCCGACAGTCCCTACGAGCAGTACTTC. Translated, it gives CASSPADSPYEQYF.

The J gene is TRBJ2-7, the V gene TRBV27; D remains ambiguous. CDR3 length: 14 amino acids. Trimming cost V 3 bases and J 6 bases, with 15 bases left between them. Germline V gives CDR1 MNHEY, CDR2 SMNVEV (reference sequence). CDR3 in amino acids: CASSFASYPGEQYF. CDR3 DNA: TGTGCCAGCAGTTTCGCTTCGTACCCTGGCGAGCAGTACTTC.

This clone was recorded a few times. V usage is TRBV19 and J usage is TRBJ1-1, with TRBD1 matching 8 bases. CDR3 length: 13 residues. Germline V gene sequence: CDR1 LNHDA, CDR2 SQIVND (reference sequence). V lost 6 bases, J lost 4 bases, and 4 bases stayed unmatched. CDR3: CASRTGGSTEAFF. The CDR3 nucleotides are TGTGCCAGTAGAACAGGGGGAAGCACTGAAGCTTTCTTT.

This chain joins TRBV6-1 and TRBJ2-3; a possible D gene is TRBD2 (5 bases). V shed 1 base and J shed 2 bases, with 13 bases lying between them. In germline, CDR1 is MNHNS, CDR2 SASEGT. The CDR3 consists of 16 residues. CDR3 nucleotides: TGTGCCAGCAGTGAAGATGACTATCCCTACACAGATACGCAGTATTTT. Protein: CASSEDDYPYTDTQYF.

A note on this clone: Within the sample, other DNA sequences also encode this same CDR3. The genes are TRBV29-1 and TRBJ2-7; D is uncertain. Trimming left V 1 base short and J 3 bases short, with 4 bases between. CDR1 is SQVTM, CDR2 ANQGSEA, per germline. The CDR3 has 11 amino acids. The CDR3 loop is CSVEARYEQYF. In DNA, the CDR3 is TGCAGCGTTGAAGCTCGCTACGAGCAGTACTTC.

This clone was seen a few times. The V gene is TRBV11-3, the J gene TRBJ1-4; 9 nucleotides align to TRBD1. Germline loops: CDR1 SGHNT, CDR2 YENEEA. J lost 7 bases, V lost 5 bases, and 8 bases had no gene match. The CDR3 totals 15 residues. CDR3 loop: CASSATGTGTEKLFF. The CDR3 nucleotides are TGTGCCAGCAGCGCCACCGGGACAGGGACTGAAAAACTGTTTTTT.

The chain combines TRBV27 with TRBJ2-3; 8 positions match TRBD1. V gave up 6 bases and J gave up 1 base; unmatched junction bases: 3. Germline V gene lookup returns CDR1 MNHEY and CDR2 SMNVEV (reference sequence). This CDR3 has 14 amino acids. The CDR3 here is CASRATGGTDTQYF. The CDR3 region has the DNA TGTGCCAGCAGAGCGACAGGGGGCACAGATACGCAGTATTTT.

CDR3 nucleotide sequence: TGTGCCAGCAGCTCCCGTGGGGGGGACCCCCCTAACACCGGGGAGCTGTTTTTT. This gives the protein CASSSRGGDPPNTGELFF. V is TRBV7-6 and J is TRBJ2-2; 7 bases are shared with TRBD2. V lost 4 bases, J lost 2 bases, and 13 bases stayed unmatched. Germline lookup yields CDR1 SGHVS and CDR2 FNYEAQ. The CDR3 loop spans 18 amino acids.

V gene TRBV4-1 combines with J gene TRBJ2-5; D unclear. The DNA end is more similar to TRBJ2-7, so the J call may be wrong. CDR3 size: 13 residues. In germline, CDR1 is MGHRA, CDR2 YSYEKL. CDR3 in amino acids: CASSQESPYEQYF. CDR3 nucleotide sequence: TGCGCCAGCAGCCAAGAGTCACCCTACGAGCAGTACTTC.

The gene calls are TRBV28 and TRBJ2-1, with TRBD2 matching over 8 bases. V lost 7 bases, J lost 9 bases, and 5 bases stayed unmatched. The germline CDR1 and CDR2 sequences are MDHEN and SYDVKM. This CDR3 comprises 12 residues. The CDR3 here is CASIRGGSEQFF. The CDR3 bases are TGTGCCAGCATCCGGGGGGGAAGTGAGCAGTTCTTC.

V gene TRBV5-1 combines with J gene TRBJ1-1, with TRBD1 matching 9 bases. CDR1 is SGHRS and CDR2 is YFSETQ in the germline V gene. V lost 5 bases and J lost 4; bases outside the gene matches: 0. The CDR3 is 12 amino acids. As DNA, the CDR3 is TGCGCCAGCAGGACAGGGGGCACTGAAGCTTTCTTT. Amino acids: CASRTGGTEAFF.

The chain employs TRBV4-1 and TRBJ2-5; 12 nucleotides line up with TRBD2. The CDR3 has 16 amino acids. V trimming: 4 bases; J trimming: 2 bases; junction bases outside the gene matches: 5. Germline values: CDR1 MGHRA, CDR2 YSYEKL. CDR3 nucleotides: TGCGCCAGCAGCCGTCTAGCGGGAGGGGGTCAAGAGACCCAGTACTTC. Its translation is CASSRLAGGGQETQYF.

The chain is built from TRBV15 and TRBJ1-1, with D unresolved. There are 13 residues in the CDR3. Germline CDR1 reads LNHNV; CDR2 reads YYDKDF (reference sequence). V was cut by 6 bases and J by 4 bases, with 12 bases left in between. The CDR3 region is CATSHGRTTEAFF. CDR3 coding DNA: TGTGCCACCAGTCACGGCAGGACCACTGAAGCTTTCTTT.

CDR3 nucleotides: TGTGCCAGCAGCCAAGATCCGGGGGAGCTGAACAATGAGCAGTTCTTC. As protein: CASSQDPGELNNEQFF. This rearrangement joins TRBV4-2 to TRBJ2-1; D might be TRBD2 (6 bases). With 0 bases removed from V and 5 bases from J, the gap between germline ends came to 14 bases. The germline CDR1 and CDR2 sequences are LGHNA and YNFKEQ. CDR3 length equals 16 residues.

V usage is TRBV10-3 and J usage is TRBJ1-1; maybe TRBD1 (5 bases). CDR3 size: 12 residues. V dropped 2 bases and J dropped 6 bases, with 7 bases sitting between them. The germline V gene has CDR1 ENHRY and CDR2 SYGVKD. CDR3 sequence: CAISEGTPEAFF. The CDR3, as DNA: TGTGCCATCAGTGAGGGGACTCCTGAAGCTTTCTTT.

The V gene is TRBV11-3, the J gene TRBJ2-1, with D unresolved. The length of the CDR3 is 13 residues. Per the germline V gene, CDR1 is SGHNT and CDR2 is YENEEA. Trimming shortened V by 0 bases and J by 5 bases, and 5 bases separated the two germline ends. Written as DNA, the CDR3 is TGTGCCAGCAGCTTAGAGGCGAACAATGAGCAGTTCTTC. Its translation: CASSLEANNEQFF.

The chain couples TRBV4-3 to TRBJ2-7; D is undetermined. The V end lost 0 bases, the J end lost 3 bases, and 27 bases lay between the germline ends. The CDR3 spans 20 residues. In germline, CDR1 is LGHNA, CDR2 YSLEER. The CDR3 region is CASSQDWVRLTYPTFYEQYF. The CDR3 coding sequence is TGCGCCAGCAGCCAAGATTGGGTTAGACTCACTTATCCGACTTTCTACGAGCAGTACTTC.

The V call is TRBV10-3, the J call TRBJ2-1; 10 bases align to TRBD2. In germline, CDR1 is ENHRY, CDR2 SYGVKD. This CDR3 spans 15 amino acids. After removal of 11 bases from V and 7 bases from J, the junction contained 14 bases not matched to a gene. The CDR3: CAVRASGSTENEQFF. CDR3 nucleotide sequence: TGTGCCGTTCGGGCTAGCGGGAGTACAGAGAATGAGCAGTTCTTC.

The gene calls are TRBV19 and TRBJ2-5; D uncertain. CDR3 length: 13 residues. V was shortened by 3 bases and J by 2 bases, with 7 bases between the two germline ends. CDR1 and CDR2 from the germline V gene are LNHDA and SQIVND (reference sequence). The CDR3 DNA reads TGTGCCAGTAGTATGGCGCAGCAAGAGACCCAGTACTTC. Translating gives CASSMAQQETQYF. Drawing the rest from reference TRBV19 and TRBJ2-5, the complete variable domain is DGGITQSPKYLFRKEGQNVTLSCEQNLNHDAMYWYRQDPGQGLRLIYYSQIVNDFQKGDIAEGYSVSREKKESFPLTVTSAQKNPTAFYLCASSMAQQETQYFGPGTRLLVL.

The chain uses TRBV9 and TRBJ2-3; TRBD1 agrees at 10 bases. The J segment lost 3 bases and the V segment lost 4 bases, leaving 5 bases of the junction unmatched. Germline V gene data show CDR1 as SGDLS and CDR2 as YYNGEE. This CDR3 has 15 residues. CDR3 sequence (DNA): TGTGCCAGCAGCAACCCGGGACAGGGGACAGATACGCAGTATTTT. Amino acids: CASSNPGQGTDTQYF.

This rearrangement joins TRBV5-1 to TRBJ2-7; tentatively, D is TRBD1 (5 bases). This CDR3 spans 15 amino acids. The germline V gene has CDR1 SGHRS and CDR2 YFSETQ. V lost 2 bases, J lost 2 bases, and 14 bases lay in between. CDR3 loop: CASSFGLGPTYEQYF. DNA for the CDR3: TGCGCCAGCAGCTTCGGTTTGGGGCCAACCTACGAGCAGTACTTC.

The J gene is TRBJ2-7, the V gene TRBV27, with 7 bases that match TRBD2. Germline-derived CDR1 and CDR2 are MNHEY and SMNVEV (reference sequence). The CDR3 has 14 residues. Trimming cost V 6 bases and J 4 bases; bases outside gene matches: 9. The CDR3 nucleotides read TGTGCCAGCAGCCTAGGCGGGAGCGTGTACGAGCAGTACTTC. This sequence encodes CASSLGGSVYEQYF.

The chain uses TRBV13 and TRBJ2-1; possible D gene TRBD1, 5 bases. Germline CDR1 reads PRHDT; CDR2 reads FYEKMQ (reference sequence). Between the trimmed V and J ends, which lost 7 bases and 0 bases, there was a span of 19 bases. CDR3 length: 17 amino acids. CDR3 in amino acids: CASTPSIGRDSYNEQFF. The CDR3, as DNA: TGTGCCAGCACACCCTCCATCGGCAGGGACTCCTACAATGAGCAGTTCTTC.

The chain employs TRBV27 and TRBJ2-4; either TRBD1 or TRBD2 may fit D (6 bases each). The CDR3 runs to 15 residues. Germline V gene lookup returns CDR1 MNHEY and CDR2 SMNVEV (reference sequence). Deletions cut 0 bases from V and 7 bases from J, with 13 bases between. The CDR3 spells CASSLSLGGRNIQYF. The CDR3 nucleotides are TGTGCCAGCAGTTTATCACTCGGGGGCAGGAACATTCAGTACTTC.